These 20 T cell receptor beta chains were sequenced from one sample in a study of control samples from healthy donors and cancer patients. TCRdb's table, derived via immunoSEQ multiplex PCR, lists solely in-frame clones and lacks some. Among some 130,000 clones listed, about 95% were seen once. Specimen: blood. These receptor sequences come from a man aged 25 to 40 in good health.

CDR3 sequence reads: CASSSSSGGLGQYF. The CDR3 DNA is TGTGCCAGCAGCTCGTCTTCGGGCGGGTTGGGGCAGTACTTC. The chain uses TRBV11-2 and TRBJ2-7; possible D gene TRBD2, 5 bases. Trimming shortened V by 4 bases and J by 9 bases, and 19 bases separated the two germline ends. Germline assignment: CDR1 SGHAT and CDR2 FQNNGV. The CDR3 covers 14 residues.

CDR3 in DNA: TGTGCCAGCAGTCCTATGGGGGGAGCAGGCACAGATACGCAGTATTTT. Its protein is CASSPMGGAGTDTQYF. The genes are TRBV9 and TRBJ2-3, with a weak D call TRBD2 (6 bases). V was clipped by 5 bases and J by 1 base, with 17 bases between them. The CDR3 is 16 amino acids. Germline CDR1 SGDLS, CDR2 YYNGEE.

This sequence joins TRBV25-1 and TRBJ1-1; D possibly corresponds to TRBD1 (5 bases). The length of the CDR3 is 13 residues. Germline CDR1 MGHDK, CDR2 SYGVNS. Trimming took off 6 bases at V and 3 bases at J, with 11 bases between the two ends. CDR3 DNA sequence: TGTGCCAGCAGCCGGACGGGGCACACTGAAGCTTTCTTT. Translating it yields CASSRTGHTEAFF.

This chain links TRBV29-1 with TRBJ2-1; 9 bases are a match to TRBD2. With 1 base clipped from V and 6 bases from J, the junction kept 16 bases outside the gene matches. This CDR3 is built from 18 residues. The germline gives CDR1 SQVTM, CDR2 ANQGSEA. The CDR3 bases are TGCAGCGTTGAAGGCCTGACCATGGGAGCGGGGGGCCCCAATGAGCAGTTCTTC. This codes for CSVEGLTMGAGGPNEQFF.

In DNA, the CDR3 is TGTGCCACCAGCGGACAGGGGGACACCGGGGAGCTGTTTTTT. As protein: CATSGQGDTGELFF. The chain uses TRBV24-1 and TRBJ2-2; TRBD1 agrees at 10 bases. Trimming cost V 7 bases and J 3 bases; bases outside gene matches: 1. The germline CDR1 and CDR2 sequences are KGHDR and SFDVKD. The CDR3 has 14 residues.

The gene calls are TRBV2 and TRBJ2-2; 9 bases match TRBD2. V shed 6 bases and J 7 bases; nucleotides not matched to a gene: 9. This CDR3 spans 15 amino acids. The V gene's germline CDR1 is SNHLY and CDR2 FYNNEI. CDR3 sequence reads: CASSPGLAKSGELFF. For the CDR3, the DNA is TGTGCCAGCAGCCCGGGACTAGCCAAGAGCGGGGAGCTGTTTTTT.

The chain couples TRBV9 to TRBJ2-1; a weak D match, TRBD2 (6 bases). CDR1 and CDR2 from the germline V gene are SGDLS and YYNGEE. The V end was cut by 3 bases, the J end by 2 bases, with 12 bases between. This CDR3 is 15 amino acids long. CDR3 DNA: TGTGCCAGCAGCGGGGCGACTAGACCCTACAATGAGCAGTTCTTC. It encodes CASSGATRPYNEQFF.

Written as DNA, the CDR3 is TGTGCCAGCAGTTTAGGGGGTCACTCACCCCTCCACTTT. This translates into CASSLGGHSPLHF. This sequence joins TRBV12-3 or TRBV12-4 and TRBJ1-6; D remains unclear. V lost 1 base, J lost 10 bases, and 8 bases lay in between. The CDR3 covers 13 residues.

The chain has TRBV5-1 and TRBJ2-2; 7 bases match TRBD1. With 3 bases clipped from V and 0 bases from J, the junction kept 2 bases outside the gene matches. Per germline, CDR1 SGHRS and CDR2 YFSETQ. The CDR3 sequence is 15 residues long. CDR3 in DNA: TGCGCCAGCAGCTGGACAGGCGCGAACACCGGGGAGCTGTTTTTT. This encodes CASSWTGANTGELFF.

The chain employs TRBV28 and TRBJ2-5; 15 nucleotides match TRBD2. V was pared by 6 bases and J by 5 bases, with 10 bases of the junction left unmatched. This CDR3 has 17 amino acids. Germline V gene data show CDR1 as MDHEN and CDR2 as SYDVKM. CDR3 DNA sequence: TGTGCCAGCAGCCATGGACTAGCGGGGGGGCCGATGGAGACCCAGTACTTC. As protein: CASSHGLAGGPMETQYF.

V usage is TRBV2 and J usage is TRBJ2-1, with D unclear. V lost 4 bases, J lost 1 base, and 8 bases lay in between. Germline CDR1 reads SNHLY; CDR2 reads FYNNEI. This CDR3 contains 14 residues. CDR3 in DNA: TGTGCCAGCAGTGCCCATTTGTCCTACAATGAGCAGTTCTTC. Amino acid sequence: CASSAHLSYNEQFF.

This clone was picked up one time. This chain uses TRBV15 with TRBJ2-7; no firm D call. The germline gives CDR1 LNHNV, CDR2 YYDKDF (reference sequence). V was cut by 0 bases and J by 2 bases, with 8 bases left in between. The CDR3 spans 14 residues. CDR3 protein: CATSREAETYEQYF. CDR3 bases: TGTGCCACCAGCAGAGAAGCTGAAACCTACGAGCAGTACTTC.

The CDR3 protein is CASSDRTSGGEQFF. The CDR3 nucleotides are TGTGCCAGCAGCGATCGGACTAGCGGGGGGGAGCAGTTCTTC. The genes are TRBV9 and TRBJ2-1, with TRBD2 matching over 14 bases. Trimming took 3 bases from V and 10 from J; bases not matched to a gene: 3. This CDR3 comprises 14 residues. Germline values: CDR1 SGDLS, CDR2 YYNGEE. Looking up the rest from reference TRBV9 and TRBJ2-1 gives the full variable domain: DSGVTQTPKHLITATGQRVTLRCSPRSGDLSVYWYQQSLDQGLQFLIQYYNGEERAKGNILERFSAQQFPDLHSELNLSSLELGDSALYFCASSDRTSGGEQFFGPGTRLTVL.

This chain connects TRBV27 to TRBJ1-5; D is ambiguous. Germline values: CDR1 MNHEY, CDR2 SMNVEV (reference sequence). The ends were cut back, 4 bases at V and 0 bases at J, with 7 bases in the middle. This CDR3 comprises 14 residues. Here the CDR3 reads CASSSRPSNQPQHF. DNA for the CDR3: TGTGCCAGCAGTTCCAGGCCTAGCAATCAGCCCCAGCATTTT.

The rearrangement uses TRBV2 and TRBJ2-7, with 9 bases that match TRBD1. The junction had 11 bases not matched to a gene; V was cut back by 9 bases and J by 5 bases. The CDR3 is 14 amino acids. Germline CDR1 and CDR2: SNHLY and FYNNEI. In DNA, the CDR3 is TGTGCCAGTTGGGATGGGACAGGGCGCAACGAGCAGTACTTC. Encoded protein: CASWDGTGRNEQYF.

This clone was detected once. This chain links TRBV7-9 with TRBJ2-2, with D hard to call. From germline, CDR1 is SEHNR and CDR2 FQNEAQ (reference sequence). The CDR3 contains 15 residues. With 3 bases removed from V and 1 base from J, the gap between germline ends came to 9 bases. CDR3 residues: CASSFHSGNTGELFF. The CDR3 region has the DNA TGTGCCAGCAGCTTCCACAGTGGGAACACCGGGGAGCTGTTTTTT.

The chain joins TRBV19 to TRBJ1-2; TRBD1 matches 8 bases. The CDR3 sequence is 14 residues long. Germline CDR1 reads LNHDA; CDR2 reads SQIVND (reference sequence). V shed 5 bases, J shed 5 bases, and the junction held 7 bases outside the gene matches. DNA for the CDR3: TGTGCCAGTAGTGGGGTGACAGGGGCTTATGGCTACACCTTC. Encoded protein: CASSGVTGAYGYTF. Full variable domain (outside the CDR3, taken from reference TRBV19 and TRBJ1-2): DGGITQSPKYLFRKEGQNVTLSCEQNLNHDAMYWYRQDPGQGLRLIYYSQIVNDFQKGDIAEGYSVSREKKESFPLTVTSAQKNPTAFYLCASSGVTGAYGYTFGSGTRLTVV.

The chain links TRBV4-1 to TRBJ2-3; 15 bases are shared with TRBD2. This CDR3 has 16 amino acids. Trimming removed 4 bases from V and 3 bases from J; junction bases left unmatched: 2. Germline V gene sequence: CDR1 MGHRA, CDR2 YSYEKL. The CDR3 DNA follows: TGCGCCAGCAGCCCTGGGACTAGCGGGGGGACAGATACGCAGTATTTT. Amino acids: CASSPGTSGGTDTQYF.

The CDR3 sequence: CASSGSRGARGYTF. The CDR3, as DNA: TGTGCCAGCAGTGGCTCTCGGGGGGCGCGAGGCTACACCTTC. The chain is built from TRBV25-1 and TRBJ1-2; weak D call: TRBD1 (6 bases). CDR3 length equals 14 residues. Per the germline V gene, CDR1 is MGHDK and CDR2 is SYGVNS. Trimming cost V 4 bases and J 8 bases, with 17 bases left between them.

This rearrangement joins TRBV9 to TRBJ2-3; D is possibly TRBD2 (6 bases). V lost 6 bases and J 2 bases, leaving 13 bases between the germline ends. The CDR3 is 14 residues long. CDR1 and CDR2 from the germline V gene are SGDLS and YYNGEE. The CDR3 region is CASNPAGVTDTQYF. CDR3 DNA sequence: TGTGCCAGCAATCCAGCGGGTGTCACAGATACGCAGTATTTT.